This TCR beta chain was retrieved from a study of shared T cell receptors in the human thymus (dated by TCRdb to about 2021). With respect to the entire study: The study examined how the human thymus generates shared, self-reactive T-cell receptor alpha chains.

The library was made by the immunoSEQ multiplex PCR assay. Not all clones reach the TCRdb copy of this immuneACCESS table, which keeps in-frame sequences only. Checked studies attribute under half of the gap to unresolved V genes and leave the rest unexplained. The sample yields about 500,000 clones; approximately 78% were counted once. Approximately 0.013% of the sample belongs to the ten largest clones. As for this clone: Its antigen remains undetermined. Base qualities are not provided; no much larger clone lies one nucleotide away.

V ends up 0 bases short and J 2 bases short, with an unmatched junction base count of 8. The CDR3 has 18 amino acids, counting the end cysteine and phenylalanine. CDR3 DNA only is kept here, 54 bases in frame from base 1. The CDR1 and CDR2 encoded by the germline V gene are LGHNA and YSLEER. The same sample was also used in a study of human thymus T cells. Looking at the second paper: Donors were immunologically healthy infants undergoing open corrective cardiac surgery for congenital heart defects in Finland. The thymus tissue came from surgical resects taken out during corrective cardiac surgery. Usage of V and J gene segments appeared to be biased in both the thymic and the peripheral blood repertoires. The related research reported highly overlapping thymic TCR repertoires among unrelated individuals. The study characterized TCR alpha and beta repertoires from seven to nine infant thymus samples and a few related peripheral blood samples. Donor ages ranging from roughly 6 to 244 days were recorded, and over 5 male and a couple of female infants were included in the cohort. Thymocytes were released mechanically from tissue and stored at -70 °C as pellets of roughly 9-31 million cells. Genomic DNA was extracted from frozen cell pellets with a QIAsymphony instrument. The immunoSEQ multiplex PCR assay was used to amplify the TCRB and TCRAD loci from a standardized amount of quality-controlled genomic DNA. The amplicons covered the V(D)J region and were long enough to include the CDR3 and to identify the V and J genes. Through the commercial immunoSEQ service, the amplicons were sequenced on an Illumina platform. Primer bias and sequencing errors were corrected as previously described, and TCRAD and TCRB were defined on the basis of the IMGT database. Analysis of the repertoires was done with immunoSEQ Analyzer 3.0 and VDJTools and included basic statistics, V/J segment usage, diversity estimates, rarefaction and pairwise overlap. Diversity was estimated with Chao1, ChaoE, Efron-Thisted, Shannon and inverse Simpson indices, and also on datasets down-sampled to the smallest sample. For repertoire overlap, CDR3 nucleotide sequence, V gene and J gene had to match strictly, and clustering was done by Jaccard-based multidimensional scaling. On average, roughly 810,000 unique TCRB clonotypes were obtained from thymus samples, compared with about 84,000 from blood samples.

This chain joins TRBV4-3 to TRBJ2-7; 12 central nucleotides agree with TRBD2. The sequence was collected from a boy under two years old with a congenital heart defect. Donor details come from another sample of the same person, matched by shared clones. Sequenced sample: thymocytes. The DNA is TGCGCCAGCAGCCAAGATCGGCTAGCGGGAGGGGGGCCCTACGAGCAGTACTTC. It codes for CASSQDRLAGGGPYEQYF.